Sequencing of this T cell receptor (beta chain) was carried out in a study of vaccination and CD4 T cells after COVID-19. Overall study context: Post-COVID specimens were obtained a median about 100 days after diagnosis (range 35 to 161).

This CDR3 is 16 amino acids long. The V gene's germline CDR1 is DFQATT and CDR2 SNEGSKA (reference sequence). V was clipped by 4 bases and J by 5 bases; unmatched bases: 7. Treatment in this sample: roughly 10-day PBMC culture with coronavirus spike peptide pools or control peptides (ViraFEST assay). Isolation of CD4+ T cells by negative selection took place after more than 9 days of culture. Comment on this clonotype: The antigen is unknown.

Oncomine TCR Beta short-read sequencing was applied to DNA from cultured CD4+ T cells. MiXCR, run by TCRdb on the PCR reads, gives a single entry per CDR3 protein. The table shows 9,500 to 15,000 distinct CDR3 sequences, with 38% occurring only once. This chain links TRBV20-1 with TRBJ2-5; 16 bases agree with TRBD2. The sequence was obtained from a human donor with COVID-19. Source material: cultured CD4+ T cells from blood. The CDR3 DNA sequence: TGCAGTGCTACCGGGACTAGCGGGGGGGCGGGGGAGACCCAGTACTTC. The encoded protein is CSATGTSGGAGETQYF.